This T cell receptor beta chain was documented in a study of T cells after yellow fever vaccination. TCRdb recomputed calls from the 5' RACE reads with MiXCR, one row per CDR3 protein. The sample records 300,000 to 350,000 distinct CDR3 sequences, under 5% being singletons. The CDR3 has 16 residues. V lost 5 bases and J lost 5, with 19 bases in between. Germline loops: CDR1 MNHEY, CDR2 SVGAGI. Overall study findings and caveats: A large majority of primary-vaccination clones showed up again after the booster (approximately 95% CD4, 75% to 90% CD8). The secondary response showed a weaker magnitude and a faster peak, day 5 versus 15. Abundant bulk-derived clonotypes could contaminate FACS-sorted repertoires.

This clonotype has only a few counts. Its antigen is unknown. The sequence came from a man between 18 and 29 years old who received the YFV17D yellow fever vaccine. The specimen comprised PBMCs, sampled 5 days after the yellow fever booster vaccination. The chain uses TRBV6-5 and TRBJ1-5; a possible D gene is TRBD1 (6 bases). The CDR3 DNA follows: TGTGCCAGCAGTCCGTCATTAGGGGGGCTGCATCAGCCCCAGCATTTT. It specifies CASSPSLGGLHQPQHF.